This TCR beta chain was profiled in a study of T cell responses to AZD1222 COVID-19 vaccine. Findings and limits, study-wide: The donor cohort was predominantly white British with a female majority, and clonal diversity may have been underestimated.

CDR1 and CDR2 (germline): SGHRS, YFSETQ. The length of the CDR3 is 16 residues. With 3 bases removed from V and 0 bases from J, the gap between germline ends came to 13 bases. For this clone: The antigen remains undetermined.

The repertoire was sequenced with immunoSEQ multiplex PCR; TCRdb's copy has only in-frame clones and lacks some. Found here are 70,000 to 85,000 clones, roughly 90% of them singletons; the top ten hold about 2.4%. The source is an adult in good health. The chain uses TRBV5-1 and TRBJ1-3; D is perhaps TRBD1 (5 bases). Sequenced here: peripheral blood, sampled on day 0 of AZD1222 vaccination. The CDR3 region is CASSWGQLPSGNTIYF. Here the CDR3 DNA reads TGCGCCAGCAGCTGGGGCCAGTTGCCCTCTGGAAACACCATATATTTT.